The next 14 T cell receptor beta chains were all read from a single sample in a study of blood T cell repertoires in COVID-19. Assay used: immunoSEQ multiplex PCR; TCRdb lists only in-frame clones, some missing. The table includes 110,000 or so clones, 80% to 90% detected once. Material for sequencing was peripheral blood. The receptor source for this set is a man aged 65-85 years with active or convalescent COVID-19.

The chain uses TRBV4-1 and TRBJ2-5; D is uncertain. The V gene's germline CDR1 is MGHRA and CDR2 YSYEKL. The V end was cut by 0 bases, the J end by 0 bases, with 8 bases between. The CDR3 sequence is 15 residues long. The chain's CDR3 is CASSQDLLYQETQYF. The CDR3 coding sequence is TGCGCCAGCAGCCAAGATCTACTGTACCAAGAGACCCAGTACTTC.

This chain uses TRBV7-2 with TRBJ1-4, with 9 positions matching TRBD1. Germline CDR1 is SGHTA and CDR2 is FQGNSA. This CDR3 has 17 amino acids. V gave up 0 bases and J gave up 9 bases; unmatched junction bases: 11. CDR3 region: CASSLARGTGIFKKLFF. The CDR3 DNA is TGTGCCAGCAGCTTAGCGCGGGGGACAGGGATTTTTAAAAAACTGTTTTTT.

V gene TRBV6-5 combines with J gene TRBJ2-1; tentatively, D is TRBD2 (6 bases). The V and J ends lost 6 bases and 4 bases respectively, with 16 bases between them. This CDR3 contains 15 residues. Germline loops: CDR1 MNHEY, CDR2 SVGAGI. The CDR3 nucleotides are TGTGCCAGCAGCGAGGGACTCGGAGGATACAATGAGCAGTTCTTC. It yields the protein CASSEGLGGYNEQFF.

This clone appeared once. V and J are TRBV3-1 (or the pseudogene TRBV3-2) and TRBJ1-4, with D maybe TRBD1 (5 bases). Germline lookup yields CDR1 LGHDT and CDR2 YNNKEL (reference sequence). The CDR3 has 15 amino acids. The V and J ends lost 4 bases and 8 bases respectively, with 17 bases between them. As DNA, the CDR3 is TGTGCCAGCAGCCGGGGGGGAAGGGGCGAAGAAAAACTGTTTTTT. It encodes CASSRGGRGEEKLFF.

This clone was detected only once. The J gene is TRBJ2-7, the V gene TRBV11-2; the D gene is possibly TRBD1 (5 bases). CDR3 length equals 14 residues. Germline V gives CDR1 SGHAT, CDR2 FQNNGV. Trimming pared 5 bases from V and 6 bases from J, leaving 17 bases between. The CDR3 loop reads CASSAPRLGLEQYF. CDR3 in DNA: TGTGCCAGCAGCGCCCCACGGCTGGGGCTCGAGCAGTACTTC. Full variable domain (missing parts from reference TRBV11-2 and TRBJ2-7): EAGVAQSPRYKIIEKRQSVAFWCNPISGHATLYWYQQILGQGPKLLIQFQNNGVVDDSQLPKDRFSAERLKGVDSTLKIQPAKLEDSAVYLCASSAPRLGLEQYFGPGTRLTVT.

The chain recombines TRBV3-1 (or the pseudogene TRBV3-2) with TRBJ2-3; 13 nucleotides agree with TRBD2. Germline CDR1 LGHDT, CDR2 YNNKEL (reference sequence). V shed 4 bases, J shed 5 bases, and the junction held 6 bases outside the gene matches. The CDR3 length is 16 residues. The CDR3 DNA follows: TGTGCCAGCAGCCCTCGGACTAGCGGGGGAAGAGATACGCAGTATTTT. It translates to CASSPRTSGGRDTQYF.

This rearrangement joins TRBV27 to TRBJ1-6, with D possibly being TRBD1 (5 bases). The CDR3 contains 17 residues. Trimming shortened V by 3 bases and J by 8 bases, and 20 bases separated the two germline ends. Germline CDR1 is MNHEY and CDR2 is SMNVEV (reference sequence). CDR3 amino acids: CASSLFSPGRGDSPLHF. The DNA for the CDR3 is TGTGCCAGCAGTTTGTTTTCGCCGGGACGGGGGGATTCACCCCTCCACTTT.

V is TRBV10-1 and J is TRBJ1-1; D is unclear. Germline V gene sequence: CDR1 WNHNN, CDR2 SYGVQD (reference sequence). V was pared by 5 bases and J by 1 base, with 8 bases between. CDR3 length: 13 amino acids. CDR3 region: CASSREENTEAFF. CDR3 DNA sequence: TGCGCCAGCAGTCGGGAGGAGAACACTGAAGCTTTCTTT.

The J gene is TRBJ1-3, the V gene TRBV5-1, with TRBD1 matching over 9 bases. Germline-derived CDR1 and CDR2 are SGHRS and YFSETQ. Germline trimming cut 4 bases from V and 0 bases from J; bases unmatched to any gene: 5. The CDR3 runs to 16 residues. CDR3 nucleotides: TGCGCCAGCAGCCTTGACAGGGGGTTCTCTGGAAACACCATATATTTT. Translated: CASSLDRGFSGNTIYF. Full variable domain (rest looked up from reference TRBV5-1 and TRBJ1-3): KAGVTQTPRYLIKTRGQQVTLSCSPISGHRSVSWYQQTPGQGLQFLFEYFSETQRNKGNFPGRFSGRQFSNSRSEMNVSTLELGDSALYLCASSLDRGFSGNTIYFGEGSWLTVV.

In DNA form, the CDR3 reads TGTGCCACTAGACAGGTAGAACAGCCCCAGCATTTT. Its translation: CATRQVEQPQHF. The gene calls are TRBV28 and TRBJ1-5; TRBD1 might be the D (6 bases). CDR1 and CDR2 from the germline V gene are MDHEN and SYDVKM. There are 12 residues in the CDR3. V shed 10 bases and J shed 7 bases, with 14 bases lying between them. The variable domain in full, with the rest retrieved from reference TRBV28 and TRBJ1-5, is DVKVTQSSRYLVKRTGEKVFLECVQDMDHENMFWYRQDPGLGLRLIYFSYDVKMKEKGDIPEGYSVSREKKERFSLILESASTNQTSMYLCATRQVEQPQHFGDGTRLSIL.

This clone was detected a few times. The rearrangement links TRBV6-1 to TRBJ1-2; D is ambiguous. There are 13 residues in the CDR3. V was cut by 1 base and J by 6 bases, with 9 bases left in between. The germline CDR1 and CDR2 sequences are MNHNS and SASEGT. CDR3 residues: CASSEGAADGYTF. In DNA, the CDR3 is TGTGCCAGCAGTGAAGGGGCAGCAGATGGCTACACCTTC.

J is TRBJ1-6 and V is TRBV7-2; D gene uncertain. Trimming left V 5 bases short and J 4 bases short, with 9 bases between. The CDR3 length is 14 residues. CDR1 is SGHTA, CDR2 FQGNSA, per germline. In DNA form, the CDR3 reads TGTGCCAGCAGCCAAGGCGGTTATAATTCACCCCTCCACTTT. This encodes CASSQGGYNSPLHF.

In this sample, this clone turned up once. The rearrangement links TRBV10-3 to TRBJ1-1; unclear D gene. V dropped 3 bases and J dropped 7 bases, with 12 bases sitting between them. The CDR3 spans 13 residues. Germline V gene data show CDR1 as ENHRY and CDR2 as SYGVKD. CDR3 in DNA: TGTGCCATCAGTGATTTACCCTCGCGTGAAGCTTTCTTT. Its protein product is CAISDLPSREAFF.

This chain links TRBV3-1 (or the pseudogene TRBV3-2) with TRBJ1-4, with D possibly matching TRBD1 (5 bases). Trimming left V 2 bases short and J 7 bases short, with 14 bases between. The CDR3 consists of 15 residues. The germline V gene has CDR1 LGHDT and CDR2 YNNKEL (reference sequence). CDR3 bases: TGTGCCAGCAGCCAAAGTCTAGGGGTCGGTGAAAAACTGTTTTTT. This translates into CASSQSLGVGEKLFF.